A selection of T cell receptor beta chains follows, all from one sample in a study of monozygotic twins with inflammatory bowel disease. TCRdb reprocessed the 5' RACE reads and reports one entry per CDR3 protein, with no DNA. The sample has about 160,000 distinct CDR3 sequences. The sequencing input was blood. Source of these receptors: a human donor with ulcerative colitis or Crohn's disease, or a healthy co-twin of an affected twin (not recorded which). CDR3s include the opening cysteine and the closing phenylalanine or tryptophan.

v_gene	j_gene	CDR3aa
TRBV2	TRBJ2-5	CASSGTDGETQYF
TRBV5-1	TRBJ1-2	CASSSGTGNGYTF
TRBV6-2/TRBV6-3	TRBJ1-1	CASNPSARGDTEAFF
TRBV20-1	TRBJ1-6	CSAMDRGQSPLHF
TRBV28	TRBJ2-6	CASSFGQGQPLSGANVLTF
TRBV28	TRBJ2-3	CASSLGLVEYF
TRBV24-1	TRBJ2-1	CATSDTWGTGSSYNEQFF
TRBV5-6	TRBJ2-2	CASSYPTGRVTGELFF
TRBV19	TRBJ1-5	CASRTRESNQPQHF
TRBV5-1	TRBJ2-3	CASSPRLITDTQYF